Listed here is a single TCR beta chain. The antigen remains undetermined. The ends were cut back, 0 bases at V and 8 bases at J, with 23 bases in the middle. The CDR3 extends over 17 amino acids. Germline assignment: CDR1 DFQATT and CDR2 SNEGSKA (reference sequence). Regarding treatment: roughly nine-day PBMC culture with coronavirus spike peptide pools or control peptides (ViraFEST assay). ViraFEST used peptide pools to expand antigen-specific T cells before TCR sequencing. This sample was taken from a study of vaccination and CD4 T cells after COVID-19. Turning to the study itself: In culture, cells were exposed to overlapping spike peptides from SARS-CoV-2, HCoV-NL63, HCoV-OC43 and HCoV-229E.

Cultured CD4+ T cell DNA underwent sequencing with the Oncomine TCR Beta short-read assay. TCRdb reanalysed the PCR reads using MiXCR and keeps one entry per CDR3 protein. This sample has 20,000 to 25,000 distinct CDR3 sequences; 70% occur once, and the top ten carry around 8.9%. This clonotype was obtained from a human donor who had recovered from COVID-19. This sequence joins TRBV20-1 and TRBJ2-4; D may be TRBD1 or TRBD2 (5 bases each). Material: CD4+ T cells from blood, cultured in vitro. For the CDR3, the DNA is TGCAGTGCTAGAGATCAAAACTCCGGGGCCCCCAGAGACATTCAGTACTTC. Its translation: CSARDQNSGAPRDIQYF.